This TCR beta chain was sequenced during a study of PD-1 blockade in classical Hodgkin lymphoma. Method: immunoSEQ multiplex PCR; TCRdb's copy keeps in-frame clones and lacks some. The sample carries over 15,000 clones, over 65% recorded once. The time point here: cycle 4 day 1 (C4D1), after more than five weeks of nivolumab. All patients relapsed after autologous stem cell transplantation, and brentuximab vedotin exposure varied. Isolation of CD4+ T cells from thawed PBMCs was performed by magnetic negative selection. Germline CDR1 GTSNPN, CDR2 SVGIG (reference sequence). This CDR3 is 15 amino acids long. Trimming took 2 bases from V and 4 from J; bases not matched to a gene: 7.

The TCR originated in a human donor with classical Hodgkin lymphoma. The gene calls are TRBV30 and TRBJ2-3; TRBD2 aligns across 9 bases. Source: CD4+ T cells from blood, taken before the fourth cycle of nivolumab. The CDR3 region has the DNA TGTGCCTGGAGTATAAGCGGGGGGAACTCAGATACGCAGTATTTT. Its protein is CAWSISGGNSDTQYF.